This passage covers 28 T cell receptor beta chains from one sample sequenced in a study of T-cell reconstitution after alpha-beta-depleted transplantation in children (dated by TCRdb to about 2016). The receptor library was made with PCR. The sample was run on an Illumina HiSeq 2500. To normalize quantification of the TCRbeta repertoire, the TCR libraries were built with molecular barcoding that relied on unique molecular identifiers. TCRdb's own reprocessing of the public reads used fastp at Q25 and MiXCR and kept productive beta chains. Entries that share a CDR3 protein sequence are merged under the most common genes and DNA. The sample yields around 300,000 distinct CDR3 sequences; around 20% were counted once. The ten largest clones represent around 9.9% of the sample. Explained via the paper, the treatment or condition label denotes: allogeneic hematopoietic cell transplantation with graft depleted of TCRalphabeta T cells and CD19 B cells.

The sample in question was PBMCs, mostly from graft donor cells, obtained 180 days after TCRalphabeta/CD19-depleted stem cell transplant. The receptors stem from a male patient between 10 and 17 years old who had a stem cell transplant for acute lymphoblastic leukemia, so the T cells may come from the graft donor.

This chain uses TRBV6-6 with TRBJ2-7, with a weak D call TRBD1 (5 bases). CDR1 and CDR2 from the germline V gene are MNHNY and SVGAGI (reference sequence). This CDR3 spans 13 amino acids. Trimming removed 5 bases from V and 3 bases from J, with 11 bases in between. This chain's CDR3 is CASSGQVFYEQYF. In nucleotides, the CDR3 is TGTGCCAGCAGTGGACAAGTTTTCTACGAGCAGTACTTC.

Only a few counts were recorded for this clonotype. This rearrangement joins TRBV7-8 to TRBJ2-2; no clear D. This CDR3 contains 14 residues. Germline CDR1 SGHVS, CDR2 FQNEAQ. V was cut by 2 bases and J by 4 bases, with 8 bases left in between. CDR3 loop: CASSLSPTTGELFF. CDR3 DNA: TGTGCCAGCAGCTTAAGCCCAACCACCGGGGAGCTGTTTTTT.

The chain couples TRBV7-9 to TRBJ2-7; tentative D call: TRBD1 (5 bases). V shed 5 bases and J shed 3 bases, with 20 bases lying between them. This CDR3 spans 16 amino acids. Germline-derived CDR1 and CDR2 are SEHNR and FQNEAQ (reference sequence). The CDR3 spells CASSPGSGKYDYEQYF. CDR3 DNA sequence: TGTGCCAGCAGCCCCGGTTCAGGGAAATACGACTACGAGCAGTACTTC.

The chain combines TRBV10-3 with TRBJ2-1; no reliable D call. V gave up 6 bases and J gave up 3 bases, with 3 bases separating them. CDR1 is ENHRY, CDR2 SYGVKD, per germline. This CDR3 has 11 amino acids. CDR3 coding DNA: TGTGCCATCAGGGACTACAATGAGCAGTTCTTC. It specifies CAIRDYNEQFF.

This rearrangement joins TRBV5-1 to TRBJ2-5, with 15 bases aligning to TRBD2. Germline V lookup: CDR1 SGHRS, CDR2 YFSETQ. The V and J ends lost 4 bases and 4 bases, in that order; junction bases with no gene match: 8. The CDR3 is 17 amino acids. The CDR3 is CASSHRTSGRAGETQYF. In DNA form, the CDR3 reads TGCGCCAGCAGCCACCGGACTAGCGGGAGGGCGGGAGAGACCCAGTACTTC.

This clonotype has more than one count but fewer than ten. This rearrangement joins TRBV7-9 to TRBJ2-1, with D possibly being TRBD2 (5 bases). Germline V gene lookup returns CDR1 SEHNR and CDR2 FQNEAQ (reference sequence). The CDR3 is 14 residues long. Trimming shortened V by 8 bases and J by 5 bases, and 16 bases separated the two germline ends. The CDR3 region is CASWYGLRNNEQFF. The CDR3 DNA reads as TGTGCCAGCTGGTATGGACTTAGGAACAATGAGCAGTTCTTC.

This clonotype was counted only a few times. The chain uses TRBV27 and TRBJ2-1; the D gene is possibly TRBD1 (6 bases). The germline gives CDR1 MNHEY, CDR2 SMNVEV (reference sequence). This CDR3 is 11 amino acids long. Between the trimmed V and J ends, which lost 6 bases and 9 bases, there was a span of 9 bases. CDR3 in amino acids: CASRGGFEQFF. CDR3 coding DNA: TGTGCCAGCAGAGGGGGTTTTGAGCAGTTCTTC.

The chain combines TRBV20-1 with TRBJ2-1; the match to TRBD2 covers 13 bases. Germline CDR1 is DFQATT and CDR2 is SNEGSKA (reference sequence). The CDR3 loop spans 16 amino acids. V trimming: 8 bases; J trimming: 2 bases; junction bases outside the gene matches: 9. CDR3 region: CSPLAGGGSPYNEQFF. CDR3 nucleotides: TGCAGTCCACTAGCGGGAGGGGGGTCACCCTACAATGAGCAGTTCTTC.

The sample holds a few counts of this clonotype. The chain recombines TRBV7-3 with TRBJ2-3; D might be TRBD1 (6 bases). The V gene lost 5 bases and the J gene lost 4 bases, with 16 bases spanning the gap. Germline values: CDR1 SGHTA, CDR2 FQGTGA. There are 15 residues in the CDR3. The CDR3 protein is CASSPGQVRSDTQYF. In DNA form, the CDR3 reads TGTGCCAGCAGCCCGGGACAAGTCCGGTCAGATACGCAGTATTTT.

The CDR3 DNA is TGTGCCAGCAGCAACCCCGGGACTAGCGGCGAGCAGTACTTC. As protein: CASSNPGTSGEQYF. The V call is TRBV7-9, the J call TRBJ2-7; 11 bases are a match to TRBD2. The germline V gene encodes CDR1 SEHNR and CDR2 FQNEAQ (reference sequence). This CDR3 has 14 residues. V dropped 5 bases and J dropped 6; count of bases not matched to a gene: 6.

In this sample, this clonotype turned up a few times. This rearrangement joins TRBV5-1 to TRBJ1-2, with 8 bases identical to TRBD1. V was clipped by 0 bases and J by 2 bases; unmatched bases: 3. The CDR3 covers 15 residues. Germline V lookup: CDR1 SGHRS, CDR2 YFSETQ. CDR3: CASSLAGTGNYGYTF. As DNA, the CDR3 is TGCGCCAGCAGCTTGGCCGGGACAGGAAACTATGGCTACACCTTC.

There are many counts of this clonotype. The gene calls are TRBV5-1 and TRBJ2-1, with D tentatively TRBD1 (7 bases). Germline lookup yields CDR1 SGHRS and CDR2 YFSETQ. CDR3 length: 14 amino acids. The germline V and J ends were trimmed by 7 bases and 4 bases, with 15 bases remaining between them. The CDR3: CASATGTPYNEQFF. CDR3 DNA sequence: TGCGCCAGCGCGACAGGGACTCCTTACAATGAGCAGTTCTTC.

This clonotype showed up just a few times. The rearrangement uses TRBV12-3 or TRBV12-4 and TRBJ2-2; possibly TRBD2 for D (5 bases). Trimming stripped 0 bases from V and 6 bases from J, with 11 bases between. This CDR3 contains 15 residues. For the CDR3, the DNA is TGTGCCAGCAGTTTAGCGGGAGTTGGTTCCGGGGAGCTGTTTTTT. Its translation: CASSLAGVGSGELFF.

The J gene is TRBJ2-7, the V gene TRBV24-1, with 12 bases that match TRBD2. After removal of 5 bases from V and 3 bases from J, the junction contained 4 bases not matched to a gene. CDR1 and CDR2 (germline): KGHDR, SFDVKD. The CDR3 has 15 amino acids. This chain's CDR3 is CATSATSGGLYEQYF. DNA of the CDR3: TGTGCCACCAGTGCGACTAGCGGGGGACTCTACGAGCAGTACTTC.

This clonotype has just a few counts. V and J are TRBV24-1 and TRBJ2-3, with D possibly TRBD2 on 6 matching bases. Trimming pared 4 bases from V and 2 bases from J, leaving 12 bases between. This CDR3 contains 15 residues. Germline V gene sequence: CDR1 KGHDR, CDR2 SFDVKD. The CDR3 loop is CATSEPGTLTDTQYF. For the CDR3, the DNA is TGTGCCACCAGTGAGCCCGGGACTCTCACAGATACGCAGTATTTT.

The gene calls are TRBV7-8 and TRBJ2-5; possibly TRBD2 for D (6 bases). Trimming left V 5 bases short and J 3 bases short, with 10 bases between. Per germline, CDR1 SGHVS and CDR2 FQNEAQ. This CDR3 comprises 13 residues. This CDR3 reads CASSTPGEETQYF. CDR3 bases: TGTGCCAGCAGCACCCCGGGGGAAGAGACCCAGTACTTC.

The table lists this clonotype with a few counts. The rearrangement joins TRBV5-1 to TRBJ2-5; no reliable D call. V lost 1 base and J lost 0, with 10 bases in between. Germline CDR1 SGHRS, CDR2 YFSETQ. The CDR3 is 15 amino acids. The CDR3 is CASSLYASYQETQYF. CDR3 nucleotides: TGCGCCAGCAGCTTGTATGCTTCGTACCAAGAGACCCAGTACTTC.

This clonotype was observed a few times. The chain links TRBV7-8 to TRBJ2-3; TRBD2 matches 9 bases. This CDR3 spans 16 amino acids. Germline V lookup: CDR1 SGHVS, CDR2 FQNEAQ. V lost 7 bases and J lost 5; bases outside the gene matches: 13. In DNA, the CDR3 is TGTGCCAGCACCGCTCATAGCGGGAGAAGTATAGATACGCAGTATTTT. Its protein is CASTAHSGRSIDTQYF.

The V and J genes are TRBV29-1 and TRBJ2-2; no firm D call. Deletions cut 5 bases from V and 2 bases from J, with 6 bases between. This CDR3 contains 12 residues. The germline gives CDR1 SQVTM, CDR2 ANQGSEA. CDR3 nucleotide sequence: TGCAGCGTTTTCGTAAACACCGGGGAGCTGTTTTTT. Its translation is CSVFVNTGELFF.

For this clonotype: The junction shows a germline mismatch at one end, possibly a read error. The rearrangement links TRBV6-1 to TRBJ1-6; D is undetermined. The CDR3 sequence is 14 residues long. The germline CDR1 and CDR2 sequences are MNHNS and SASEGT. The DNA of the CDR3 is TGTGCCAGCGCGAAGGCCCCCTATAATTCACCCCACCACTTT. It translates to CASAKAPYNSPHHF.

The chain employs TRBV23-1 and TRBJ2-7; D possibly corresponds to TRBD2 (5 bases). TRBV23-1 is noted as an ORF with a role that remains uncertain. V was shortened by 1 base and J by 3 bases, with 19 bases between the two germline ends. This CDR3 has 17 residues. The CDR3 bases are TGCGCCAGCAGTCAATGGAGAGGGCCAACTGGGAGCTACGAGCAGTACTTC. This codes for CASSQWRGPTGSYEQYF.

The chain links TRBV3-1 to TRBJ2-1, with TRBD1 matching 8 bases. CDR1 is LGHDT and CDR2 is YNNKEL in the germline V gene (reference sequence). The CDR3 sequence is 18 residues long. V lost 11 bases and J lost 0; bases outside the gene matches: 18. The CDR3 spells CAFSQTPGTGSSYNEQFF. In DNA form, the CDR3 reads TGTGCCTTCAGCCAGACCCCCGGGACAGGAAGCTCCTACAATGAGCAGTTCTTC.

The sample holds a few counts of this clonotype. The rearrangement joins TRBV29-1 to TRBJ2-1, with 12 positions matching TRBD2. Germline CDR1 reads SQVTM; CDR2 reads ANQGSEA. There are 15 residues in the CDR3. J lost 2 bases, V lost 3 bases, and 2 bases had no gene match. CDR3 in DNA: TGCAGCGTTGAGCCTAGCGGGAGGGCCTACAATGAGCAGTTCTTC. This translates into CSVEPSGRAYNEQFF.

The gene calls are TRBV9 and TRBJ2-3; D remains unclear. Germline lookup yields CDR1 SGDLS and CDR2 YYNGEE. V dropped 0 bases and J dropped 2 bases, with 7 bases sitting between them. The CDR3 loop spans 14 amino acids. CDR3 protein: CASSVVALTDTQYF. CDR3 sequence (DNA): TGTGCCAGCAGCGTAGTAGCCCTCACAGATACGCAGTATTTT.

This clonotype was seen only a few times. The chain's CDR3 is CASSLNSGTTGELFF. In DNA, the CDR3 is TGTGCCAGCAGCTTAAATAGCGGGACGACCGGGGAGCTGTTTTTT. This chain joins TRBV7-8 and TRBJ2-2, with 8 bases matching TRBD2. V shed 2 bases and J 5 bases; nucleotides not matched to a gene: 4. This CDR3 contains 15 residues. In germline, CDR1 is SGHVS, CDR2 FQNEAQ.

With regard to this clonotype: This may be a read error, as it is one base from a much larger clone. The V call is TRBV5-1, the J call TRBJ1-5; D call uncertain. CDR1 SGHRS and CDR2 YFSETQ come from the germline V gene. V shed 0 bases and J shed 0 bases, with 10 bases lying between them. The CDR3 is 16 residues long. CDR3 protein: CASSLGIPNSNQPQHF. The CDR3 bases are TGCGCCAGCAGCTTGGGGATACCGAATAGCAATCAGCCCCAGCATTTT.

In this sample, this clonotype turned up a few times. The V gene is TRBV5-1, the J gene TRBJ2-7; the D gene could be TRBD1 or TRBD2 (6 bases each). The CDR3 runs 18 residues. V lost 3 bases, J lost 2 bases, and 24 bases lay in between. The germline gives CDR1 SGHRS, CDR2 YFSETQ. Written as DNA, the CDR3 is TGCGCCAGCAGCTGGAACCCGGGGGCTGACGCCTTGCCCTACGAGCAGTACTTC. Its protein is CASSWNPGADALPYEQYF.

This clonotype has a handful of counts. The CDR3 DNA is TGCAGTGCTAGAGAGCCGCTAGGAAGGGACGAGCAGTACTTC. Translation gives CSAREPLGRDEQYF. The gene calls are TRBV20-1 and TRBJ2-7; D unclear. Germline V gene data show CDR1 as DFQATT and CDR2 as SNEGSKA (reference sequence). With 0 bases removed from V and 5 bases from J, the gap between germline ends came to 14 bases. There are 14 residues in the CDR3.